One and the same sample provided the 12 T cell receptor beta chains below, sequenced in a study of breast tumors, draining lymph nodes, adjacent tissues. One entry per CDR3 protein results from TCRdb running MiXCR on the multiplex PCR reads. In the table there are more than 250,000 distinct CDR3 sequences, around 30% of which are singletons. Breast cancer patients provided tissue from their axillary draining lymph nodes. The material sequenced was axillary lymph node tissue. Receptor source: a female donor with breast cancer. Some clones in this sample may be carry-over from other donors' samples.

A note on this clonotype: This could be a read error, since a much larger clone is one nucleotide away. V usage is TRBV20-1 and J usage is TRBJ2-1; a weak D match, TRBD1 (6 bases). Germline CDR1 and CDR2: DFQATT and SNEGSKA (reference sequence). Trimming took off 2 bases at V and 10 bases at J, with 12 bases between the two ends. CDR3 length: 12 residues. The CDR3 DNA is TGCAGTGCTAGACAGGGGTCTCACGAGCAGTTCTTC. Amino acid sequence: CSARQGSHEQFF.

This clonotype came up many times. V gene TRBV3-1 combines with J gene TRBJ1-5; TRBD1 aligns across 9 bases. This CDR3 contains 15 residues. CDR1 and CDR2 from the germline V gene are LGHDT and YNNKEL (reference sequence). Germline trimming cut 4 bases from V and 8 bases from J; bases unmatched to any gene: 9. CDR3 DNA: TGTGCCAGCAGCCCTTCGGGACAGGGAACCAAGCCCCAGCATTTT. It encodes CASSPSGQGTKPQHF. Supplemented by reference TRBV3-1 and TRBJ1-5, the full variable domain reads DTAVSQTPKYLVTQMGNDKSIKCEQNLGHDTMYWYKQDSKKFLKIMFSYNNKELIINETVPNRFSPKSPDKAHLNLHINSLELGDSAVYFCASSPSGQGTKPQHFGDGTRLSIL.

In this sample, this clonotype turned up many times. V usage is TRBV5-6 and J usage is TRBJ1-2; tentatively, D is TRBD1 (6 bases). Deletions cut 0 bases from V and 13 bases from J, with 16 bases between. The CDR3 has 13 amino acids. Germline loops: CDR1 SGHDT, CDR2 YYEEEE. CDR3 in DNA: TGTGCCAGCAGCTTGGCCGGGACACTGGTACGCACCTTC. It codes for CASSLAGTLVRTF.

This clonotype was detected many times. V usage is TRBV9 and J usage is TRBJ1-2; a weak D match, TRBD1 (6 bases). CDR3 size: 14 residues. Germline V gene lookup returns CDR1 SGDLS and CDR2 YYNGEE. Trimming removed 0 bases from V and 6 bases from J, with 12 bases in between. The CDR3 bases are TGTGCCAGCAGCGTAGGAGGGGGGTCCAATGGCTACACCTTC. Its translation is CASSVGGGSNGYTF.

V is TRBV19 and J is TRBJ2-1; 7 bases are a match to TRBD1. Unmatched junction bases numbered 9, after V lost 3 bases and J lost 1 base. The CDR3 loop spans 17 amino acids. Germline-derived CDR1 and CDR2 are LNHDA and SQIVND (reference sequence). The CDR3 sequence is CASSMQVQGPSYNEQFF. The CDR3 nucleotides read TGTGCCAGTAGTATGCAGGTACAGGGGCCATCCTACAATGAGCAGTTCTTC. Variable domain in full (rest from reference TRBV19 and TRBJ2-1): DGGITQSPKYLFRKEGQNVTLSCEQNLNHDAMYWYRQDPGQGLRLIYYSQIVNDFQKGDIAEGYSVSREKKESFPLTVTSAQKNPTAFYLCASSMQVQGPSYNEQFFGPGTRLTVL.

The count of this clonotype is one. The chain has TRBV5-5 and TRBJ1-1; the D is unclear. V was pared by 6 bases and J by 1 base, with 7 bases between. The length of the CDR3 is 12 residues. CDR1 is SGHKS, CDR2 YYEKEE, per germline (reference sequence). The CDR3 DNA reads TGTGCCAGCATTCTGTCGAACACTGAAGCTTTCTTT. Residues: CASILSNTEAFF.

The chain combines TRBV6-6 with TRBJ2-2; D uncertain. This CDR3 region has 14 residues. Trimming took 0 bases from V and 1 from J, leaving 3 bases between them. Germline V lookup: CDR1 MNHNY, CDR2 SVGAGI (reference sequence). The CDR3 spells CASSYSVNTGELFF. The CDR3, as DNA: TGTGCCAGCAGTTACTCGGTGAACACCGGGGAGCTGTTTTTT.

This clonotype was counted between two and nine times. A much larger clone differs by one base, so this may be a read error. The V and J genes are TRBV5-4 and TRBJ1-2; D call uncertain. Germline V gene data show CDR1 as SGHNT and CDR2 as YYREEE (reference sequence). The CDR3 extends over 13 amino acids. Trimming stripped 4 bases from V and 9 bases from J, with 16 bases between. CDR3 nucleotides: TGTGCCAGCAGCGTTAGGTTAGCGGAGCGCTACACCTTC. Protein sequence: CASSVRLAERYTF.

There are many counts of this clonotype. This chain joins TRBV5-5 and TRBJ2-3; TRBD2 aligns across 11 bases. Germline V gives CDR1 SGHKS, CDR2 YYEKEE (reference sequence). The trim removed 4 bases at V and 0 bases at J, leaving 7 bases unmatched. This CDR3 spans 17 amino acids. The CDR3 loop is CASSAGLAGSSTDTQYF. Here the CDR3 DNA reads TGTGCCAGCAGCGCCGGACTAGCGGGTTCTAGCACAGATACGCAGTATTTT.

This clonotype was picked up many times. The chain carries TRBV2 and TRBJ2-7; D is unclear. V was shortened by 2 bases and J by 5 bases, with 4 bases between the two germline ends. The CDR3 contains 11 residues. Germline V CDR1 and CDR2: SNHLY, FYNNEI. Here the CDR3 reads CASSERNEQYF. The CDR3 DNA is TGTGCCAGCAGTGAACGTAACGAGCAGTACTTC.

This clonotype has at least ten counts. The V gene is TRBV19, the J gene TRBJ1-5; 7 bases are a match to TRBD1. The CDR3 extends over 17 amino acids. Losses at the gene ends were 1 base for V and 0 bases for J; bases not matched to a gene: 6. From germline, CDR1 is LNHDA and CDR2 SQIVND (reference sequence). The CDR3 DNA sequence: TGTGCCAGTAGTATAGGGGGAGGGGGCTTTAGCAATCAGCCCCAGCATTTT. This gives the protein CASSIGGGGFSNQPQHF.

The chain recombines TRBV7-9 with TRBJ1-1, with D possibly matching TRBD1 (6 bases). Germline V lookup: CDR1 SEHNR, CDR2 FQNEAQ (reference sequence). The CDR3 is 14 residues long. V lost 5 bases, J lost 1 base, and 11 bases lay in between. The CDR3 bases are TGTGCCAGCAGCCCTCAGGGGAAGAACACTGAAGCTTTCTTT. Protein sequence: CASSPQGKNTEAFF.